Shown below are 19 T cell receptor beta chains from a single sample sequenced in a study of CD8 T cells in Susac syndrome. RNA totalling about 0.45 to 1 ug underwent reverse transcription with random hexamers. TCRdb fed the immunoSEQ multiplex PCR reads into MiXCR, producing one record per CDR3 protein. The sample holds more than 150,000 distinct CDR3 sequences, more than 95% seen once. Input material: CD4+ T cells from PBMCs. The receptors stem from a human donor with Susac syndrome.

V gene TRBV6-2 or TRBV6-3 combines with J gene TRBJ2-1, with D unclear. Trimming stripped 4 bases from V and 7 bases from J, with 14 bases between. The CDR3 extends over 14 amino acids. Germline CDR1 and CDR2: MNHEY and SVGEGT. CDR3 nucleotides: TGTGCCAGCAGTTTCGGCCAGGCGAGGAATGAGCAGTTCTTC. It specifies CASSFGQARNEQFF.

V is TRBV3-1 and J is TRBJ1-5, with no clear D. The germline V gene encodes CDR1 LGHDT and CDR2 YNNKEL (reference sequence). The V gene lost 0 bases and the J gene lost 7 bases, with 10 bases spanning the gap. The CDR3 runs 14 residues. CDR3 residues: CASSQDLGRQPQHF. The CDR3 region has the DNA TGTGCCAGCAGCCAAGACCTGGGTCGCCAGCCCCAGCATTTT.

V usage is TRBV7-2 and J usage is TRBJ2-1, with D possibly being TRBD1 (6 bases). The germline gives CDR1 SGHTA, CDR2 FQGNSA. Trimming took 2 bases from V and 2 from J, leaving 10 bases between them. The CDR3 is made up of 15 amino acids. The CDR3 DNA reads TGTGCCAGCAGCTTAAACACAGGGCCCTACAATGAGCAGTTCTTC. This codes for CASSLNTGPYNEQFF.

The genes are TRBV7-2 and TRBJ2-5; tentatively, D is TRBD2 (6 bases). Germline values: CDR1 SGHTA, CDR2 FQGNSA. The CDR3 has 14 amino acids. Trimming removed 1 base at V and 10 bases at J, with 16 bases between. This CDR3 reads CASSLGGDGGIQYF. As DNA, the CDR3 is TGTGCCAGCAGCTTAGGAGGGGACGGGGGTATCCAGTACTTC.

The V and J genes are TRBV19 and TRBJ2-5; weak D call: TRBD2 (6 bases). CDR1 and CDR2 from the germline V gene are LNHDA and SQIVND (reference sequence). The CDR3 covers 14 residues. V dropped 5 bases and J dropped 2 bases, with 12 bases sitting between them. CDR3 amino acids: CASSPMGGQETQYF. DNA of the CDR3: TGTGCCAGTAGTCCGATGGGGGGACAAGAGACCCAGTACTTC.

The chain employs TRBV30 and TRBJ1-2; no definite D call. Germline V gene lookup returns CDR1 GTSNPN and CDR2 SVGIG (reference sequence). This CDR3 comprises 15 residues. V dropped 1 base and J dropped 2 bases, with 14 bases sitting between them. CDR3 amino acids: CAWSEIGRGNYGYTF. The CDR3 coding sequence is TGTGCCTGGAGTGAAATAGGTCGAGGAAACTATGGCTACACCTTC.

The chain employs TRBV5-1 and TRBJ2-1, with D perhaps matching TRBD1 (6 bases). The V end lost 4 bases, the J end lost 6 bases, and 14 bases lay between the germline ends. The CDR3 has 14 residues. Germline-derived CDR1 and CDR2 are SGHRS and YFSETQ. The CDR3 is CASSLGQPLNEQFF. The CDR3 DNA follows: TGCGCCAGCAGCCTCGGACAGCCACTCAATGAGCAGTTCTTC.

V and J are TRBV7-9 and TRBJ2-7; D remains unclear. The V and J ends lost 2 bases and 3 bases respectively, with 8 bases between them. Germline V gene sequence: CDR1 SEHNR, CDR2 FQNEAQ (reference sequence). The CDR3 is 13 residues long. The CDR3 DNA follows: TGTGCCAGCAGCTTACTTACCGGCTACGAGCAGTACTTC. Translation: CASSLLTGYEQYF.

The rearrangement links TRBV28 to TRBJ2-3; D is ambiguous. V was shortened by 5 bases and J by 2 bases, with 5 bases between the two germline ends. The CDR3 is made up of 12 amino acids. Germline CDR1 reads MDHEN; CDR2 reads SYDVKM. Here the CDR3 DNA reads TGTGCCAGCAGTAGCGTCACAGATACGCAGTATTTT. This gives the protein CASSSVTDTQYF.

CDR3 region: CAGDREVNEQFF. The CDR3 DNA is TGTGCCGGGGACAGGGAGGTCAATGAGCAGTTCTTC. The chain has TRBV30 and TRBJ2-1; TRBD1 aligns across 9 bases. The CDR3 is made up of 12 amino acids. From germline, CDR1 is GTSNPN and CDR2 SVGIG (reference sequence). V shed 8 bases and J 6 bases; nucleotides not matched to a gene: 5.

V is TRBV4-2 and J is TRBJ2-6; TRBD2 matches 8 bases. The germline CDR1 and CDR2 sequences are LGHNA and YNFKEQ. This CDR3 spans 16 amino acids. The V gene end was trimmed by 1 base and the J gene end by 2 bases; junction bases not matched to a gene: 1. CDR3 DNA sequence: TGTGCCAGCAGCCAAGGAGCGGGGGCTGGGGCCAACGTCCTGACTTTC. It encodes CASSQGAGAGANVLTF.

CDR3 sequence reads: CASSLGHVRETQYF. The CDR3 DNA reads as TGTGCCAGCAGCTTGGGACACGTCCGAGAGACCCAGTACTTC. The chain recombines TRBV7-9 with TRBJ2-5, with a weak D call TRBD1 (6 bases). The CDR3 is 14 amino acids. Germline CDR1 reads SEHNR; CDR2 reads FQNEAQ (reference sequence). V dropped 3 bases and J dropped 4 bases, with 12 bases sitting between them.

The CDR3 protein is CSVPGFDGELFF. The CDR3 DNA reads as TGCAGTGTTCCAGGGTTCGACGGGGAGCTGTTTTTT. This chain uses TRBV20-1 with TRBJ2-2; tentative D call: TRBD1 (5 bases). V dropped 7 bases and J dropped 7 bases, with 13 bases sitting between them. The CDR3 is 12 residues long. Germline CDR1 DFQATT, CDR2 SNEGSKA (reference sequence).

This sequence joins TRBV18 and TRBJ2-1; D possibly corresponds to TRBD1 (6 bases). The CDR3 loop spans 15 amino acids. The V and J ends lost 2 bases and 5 bases respectively, with 13 bases between them. CDR1 KGHSH and CDR2 LQKENI come from the germline V gene. CDR3: CASSPTEQGNNEQFF. The CDR3 DNA is TGTGCCAGCTCACCAACAGAACAGGGTAACAATGAGCAGTTCTTC.

This clonotype has a single count. This chain uses TRBV29-1 with TRBJ2-3; possible D gene TRBD1, 5 bases. The CDR3 is 11 residues long. The V and J ends lost 6 bases and 2 bases respectively, with 6 bases between them. Looked up from germline, CDR1 is SQVTM and CDR2 is ANQGSEA. The CDR3 region is CSVTATDTQYF. The DNA for the CDR3 is TGCAGCGTGACAGCCACAGATACGCAGTATTTT.

The rearrangement links TRBV30 to TRBJ2-1; a weak D match, TRBD1 (5 bases). V lost 2 bases and J lost 9, with 8 bases in between. CDR1 and CDR2 from the germline V gene are GTSNPN and SVGIG (reference sequence). This CDR3 has 11 residues. This chain's CDR3 is CAWSHRIEQFF. The CDR3 DNA is TGTGCCTGGAGTCACAGGATTGAGCAGTTCTTC.

In DNA form, the CDR3 reads TGTGCCAGCAGCTTGACGGGGGACCCTACAGATACGCAGTATTTT. Its translation is CASSLTGDPTDTQYF. The chain carries TRBV7-2 and TRBJ2-3; D might be TRBD2 (6 bases). The CDR3 has 15 amino acids. CDR1 and CDR2 from the germline V gene are SGHTA and FQGNSA. V was trimmed by 3 bases and J by 3 bases, leaving 13 bases between them.

The V call is TRBV5-1, the J call TRBJ2-5; TRBD2 aligns across 12 bases. Looked up from germline, CDR1 is SGHRS and CDR2 is YFSETQ. The CDR3 consists of 16 residues. V trimming: 4 bases; J trimming: 4 bases; junction bases outside the gene matches: 8. The CDR3: CASSILPGLAGETQYF. The CDR3 DNA is TGCGCCAGCAGCATACTCCCGGGACTAGCGGGAGAGACCCAGTACTTC.

This clonotype was seen once. The DNA for the CDR3 is TGCAGCGTTGACCAACAGGGGAACTATGGCTACACCTTC. The encoded protein is CSVDQQGNYGYTF. The rearrangement joins TRBV29-1 to TRBJ1-2; 7 bases are a match to TRBD1. CDR3 length: 13 residues. V lost 3 bases, J lost 2 bases, and 3 bases stayed unmatched. Germline CDR1 and CDR2: SQVTM and ANQGSEA.